This T cell receptor (beta chain) was retrieved from a study of blood T cell repertoires in COVID-19. The overall study: The samples span acute and convalescent COVID-19 from the United States, Italy and Spain.

Measured with immunoSEQ multiplex PCR; TCRdb has only the in-frame clones, and not every one. The sample gives about 400,000 clones, nearly 90% of which show up once; about 2.1% is in the top ten. V was trimmed by 1 base and J by 8 bases, leaving 18 bases between them. Per the germline V gene, CDR1 is LGHNA and CDR2 is YNFKEQ. This CDR3 spans 16 amino acids. The chain employs TRBV4-2 and TRBJ2-1; no definite D call. Sequenced sample: PBMCs or T cells enriched from blood (not recorded which). The receptor was derived from a middle-aged woman with acute COVID-19. The CDR3 DNA reads as TGTGCCAGCAGCCAAGTAGGCGGCCAGAACCACTATGAGCAGTTCTTC. Translating it yields CASSQVGGQNHYEQFF.